Listed below are T cell receptor beta chains from one sample, sequenced in a study of CD8 T cells in Susac syndrome. One entry per CDR3 protein, called by TCRdb with MiXCR from the immunoSEQ multiplex PCR reads. The sample holds just over 80,000 distinct CDR3 sequences, about 94% seen once. Sequencing was carried out using CD8+ T cells from PBMCs. The receptors come from a human donor in good health. Each CDR3 is given without its conserved first and last residue. Each record gives: V gene, J gene, CDR3 protein.

>TRBV20-1|TRBJ2-1
SAKGAGVHEQF
>TRBV7-6|TRBJ2-5
ASSLWTGGQETQY
>TRBV14|TRBJ2-7
ASSQDSAHEQY
>TRBV9|TRBJ1-2
ASSFDRADGYT
>TRBV7-6|TRBJ2-1
ASRGGTVEQF
>TRBV29-1|TRBJ2-1
SAVGLAGGSSYNEQF
>TRBV29-1|TRBJ2-1
SAGGNEQF
>TRBV5-1|TRBJ2-5
ASSSTAGVDQETQY
>TRBV6-5|TRBJ1-2
ASSYDRRPGYGYT
>TRBV5-1|TRBJ2-3
ASSLVSGTDTQY
>TRBV7-2|TRBJ1-1
ASSADRTQGTEAF
>TRBV5-4|TRBJ2-1
ASSLLPGGLNNEQF
>TRBV30|TRBJ1-1
AWRVGYTEAF
>TRBV5-1|TRBJ1-2
ASRHLEGELLGYT
>TRBV25-1|TRBJ1-6
ASSDPRDRGNSPLH
>TRBV6-2/TRBV6-3|TRBJ2-1
ASAPAGDYNEQF
>TRBV2|TRBJ2-1
ASRWTGGDYNEQF
>TRBV5-4|TRBJ2-7
ASSLSAYEQY
>TRBV5-1|TRBJ2-5
ASSWPLAEETQY
>TRBV9|TRBJ2-1
ASSVEGSGSYNEQF
>TRBV4-1|TRBJ1-4
ASSQDPGGEKLF
>TRBV7-2|TRBJ2-7
ASSPGQGAREQY
>TRBV7-9|TRBJ2-7
ASSHGVDEQY
>TRBV4-1|TRBJ2-7
ASSQGAVDYEQY
>TRBV12-3/TRBV12-4|TRBJ2-1
ASSPAGGPNEQF
>TRBV5-1|TRBJ2-3
ASIDLADTQY
>TRBV14|TRBJ2-5
ASSQAFSGQETQY
>TRBV4-1|TRBJ2-7
ASSQTSVVWEQY
>TRBV19|TRBJ2-7
ASSTLMSSYEQY
>TRBV13|TRBJ1-1
ASSLGPVEMNTEAF
>TRBV20-1|TRBJ2-3
SARDLRRTSTDTQY
>TRBV29-1|TRBJ1-1
SVEVYQLQSNTEAF
>TRBV9|TRBJ2-1
ASSGLEQF
>TRBV27|TRBJ1-2
ASRKTGTGVDYGYT
>TRBV11-2|TRBJ2-5
ASSVPGTLQTQY
>TRBV5-6|TRBJ1-2
ASSLTGKGYT
>TRBV28|TRBJ1-2
ASSLAELVGYT
>TRBV7-8|TRBJ2-4
ASSSSGVDIQY
>TRBV9|TRBJ2-1
ASSVAGEPYNEQF
>TRBV27|TRBJ2-5
ASSFPSGAEETQY
>TRBV4-1|TRBJ1-4
ASSQADNEKLF
>TRBV6-4|TRBJ2-1
ASSDWDRGNEQF
>TRBV9|TRBJ2-3
ASSVADYTDTQY
>TRBV20-1|TRBJ2-7
SARDLLGQGARDEQY
>TRBV27|TRBJ1-1
ASSPSPNLEAF
>TRBV6-2/TRBV6-3|TRBJ2-1
ASSYGLAGVNEQF
>TRBV28|TRBJ1-5
ASTEDRAREPQH
>TRBV30|TRBJ2-6
AWTRGAGANVLT
>TRBV7-8|TRBJ1-1
ASTSGPGTEAF
>TRBV27|TRBJ2-1
ASSPTALAGGYNEQF
>TRBV9|TRBJ1-1
ASSEAGGMNTEAF
>TRBV7-9|TRBJ1-2
ASSGQGTDYGYT
>TRBV7-9|TRBJ2-1
ASSSGLIYNEQF